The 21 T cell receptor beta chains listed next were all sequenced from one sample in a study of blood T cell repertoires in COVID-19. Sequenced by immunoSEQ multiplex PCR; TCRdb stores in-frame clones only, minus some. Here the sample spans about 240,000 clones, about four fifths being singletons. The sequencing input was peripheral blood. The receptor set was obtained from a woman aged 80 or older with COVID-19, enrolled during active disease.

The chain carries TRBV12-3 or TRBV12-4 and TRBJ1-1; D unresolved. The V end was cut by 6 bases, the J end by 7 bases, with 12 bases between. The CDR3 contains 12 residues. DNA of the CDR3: TGTGCCAGCAGCGGGGTCCGGGGTGAAGCTTTCTTT. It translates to CASSGVRGEAFF.

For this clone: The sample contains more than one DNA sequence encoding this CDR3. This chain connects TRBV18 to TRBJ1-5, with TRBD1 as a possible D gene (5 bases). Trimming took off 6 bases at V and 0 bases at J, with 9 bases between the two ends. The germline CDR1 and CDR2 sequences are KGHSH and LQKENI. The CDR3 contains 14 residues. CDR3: CASSLTDSNQPQHF. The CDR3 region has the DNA TGTGCCAGCTCCCTGACAGATAGCAATCAGCCCCAGCATTTT.

The CDR3 is CASRADFLNTEAFF. The CDR3 region has the DNA TGTGCCAGCAGGGCGGACTTTCTGAACACTGAAGCTTTCTTT. This chain uses TRBV27 with TRBJ1-1; D call uncertain. Germline loops: CDR1 MNHEY, CDR2 SMNVEV (reference sequence). This CDR3 is 14 amino acids long. Trimming took 6 bases from V and 0 from J, leaving 11 bases between them.

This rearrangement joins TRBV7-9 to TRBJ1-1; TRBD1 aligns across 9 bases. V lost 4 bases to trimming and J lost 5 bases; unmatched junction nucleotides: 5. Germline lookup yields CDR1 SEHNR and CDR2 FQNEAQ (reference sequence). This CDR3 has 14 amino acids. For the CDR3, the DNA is TGTGCCAGCAGCTCCCCCGGACAGGGGACTGAAGCTTTCTTT. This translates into CASSSPGQGTEAFF.

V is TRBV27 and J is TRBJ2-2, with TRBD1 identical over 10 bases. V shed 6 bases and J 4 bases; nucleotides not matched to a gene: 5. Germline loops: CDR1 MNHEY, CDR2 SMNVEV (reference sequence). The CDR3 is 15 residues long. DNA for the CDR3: TGTGCCAGCAGCAGGGACAGGGGCCCCACCGGGGAGCTGTTTTTT. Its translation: CASSRDRGPTGELFF.

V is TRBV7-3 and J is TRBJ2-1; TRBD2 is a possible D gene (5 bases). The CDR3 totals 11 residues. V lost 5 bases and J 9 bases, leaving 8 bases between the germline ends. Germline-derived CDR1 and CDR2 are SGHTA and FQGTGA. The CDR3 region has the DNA TGTGCCAGCAGCCTAGGAGGTGAGCAGTTCTTC. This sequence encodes CASSLGGEQFF.

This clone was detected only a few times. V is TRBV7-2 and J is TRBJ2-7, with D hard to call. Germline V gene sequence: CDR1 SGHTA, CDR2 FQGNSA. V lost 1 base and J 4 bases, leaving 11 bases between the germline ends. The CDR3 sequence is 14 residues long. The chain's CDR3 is CASSLGPGGYEQYF. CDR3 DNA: TGTGCCAGCAGCTTAGGCCCGGGTGGATACGAGCAGTACTTC.

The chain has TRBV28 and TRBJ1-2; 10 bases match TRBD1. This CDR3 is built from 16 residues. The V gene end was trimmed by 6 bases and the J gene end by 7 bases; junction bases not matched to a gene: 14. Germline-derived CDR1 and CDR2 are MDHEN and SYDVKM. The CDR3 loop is CASSTAGTGVTGGYTF. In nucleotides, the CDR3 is TGTGCCAGCAGCACTGCCGGGACAGGGGTTACGGGTGGCTACACCTTC.

The CDR3 DNA sequence: TGTGCCACCAGTGATCCGGGACAGGGAACCGGGGAGCTGTTTTTT. It yields the protein CATSDPGQGTGELFF. The V call is TRBV24-1, the J call TRBJ2-2, with 9 bases identical to TRBD1. Looked up from germline, CDR1 is KGHDR and CDR2 is SFDVKD. The junction had 3 bases not matched to a gene; V was cut back by 3 bases and J by 5 bases. CDR3 length equals 15 residues.

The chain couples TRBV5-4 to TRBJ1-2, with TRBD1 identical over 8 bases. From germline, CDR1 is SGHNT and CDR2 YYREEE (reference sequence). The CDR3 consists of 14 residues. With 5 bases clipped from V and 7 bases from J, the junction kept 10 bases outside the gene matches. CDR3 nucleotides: TGTGCCAGCAGGCCGGGACAGGCGTATCGTGGCTACACCTTC. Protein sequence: CASRPGQAYRGYTF.

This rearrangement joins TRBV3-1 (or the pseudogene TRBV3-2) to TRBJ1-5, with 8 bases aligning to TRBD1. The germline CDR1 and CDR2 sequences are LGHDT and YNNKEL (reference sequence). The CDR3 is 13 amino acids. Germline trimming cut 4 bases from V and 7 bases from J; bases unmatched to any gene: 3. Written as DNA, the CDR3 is TGTGCCAGCAGCCCACAGGGGGACCAGCCCCAGCATTTT. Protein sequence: CASSPQGDQPQHF.

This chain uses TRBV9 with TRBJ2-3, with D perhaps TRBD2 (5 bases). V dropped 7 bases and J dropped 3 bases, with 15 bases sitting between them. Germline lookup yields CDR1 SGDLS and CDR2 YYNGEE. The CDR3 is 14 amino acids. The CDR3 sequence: CASGEGGRTDTQYF. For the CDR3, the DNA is TGTGCCAGCGGTGAAGGCGGGCGGACAGATACGCAGTATTTT.

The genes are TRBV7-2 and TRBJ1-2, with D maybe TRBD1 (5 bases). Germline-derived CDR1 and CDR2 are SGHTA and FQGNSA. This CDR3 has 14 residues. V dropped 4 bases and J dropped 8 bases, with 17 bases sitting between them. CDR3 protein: CASSSGRGREGYTF. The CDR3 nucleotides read TGTGCCAGCAGCTCAGGGAGGGGAAGGGAGGGCTACACCTTC.

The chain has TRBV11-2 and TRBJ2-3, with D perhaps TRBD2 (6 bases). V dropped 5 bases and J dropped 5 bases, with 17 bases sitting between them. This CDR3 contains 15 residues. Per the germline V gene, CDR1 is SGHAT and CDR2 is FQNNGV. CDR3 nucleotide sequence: TGTGCCAGCAGCGACGGGAGCGGCACGGTAGATACGCAGTATTTT. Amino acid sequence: CASSDGSGTVDTQYF.

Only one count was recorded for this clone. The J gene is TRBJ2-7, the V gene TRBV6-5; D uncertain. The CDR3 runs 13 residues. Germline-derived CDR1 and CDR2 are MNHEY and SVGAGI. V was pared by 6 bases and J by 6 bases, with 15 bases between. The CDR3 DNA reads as TGTGCCAGCAGGACGACTCAGCAAGGCGAGCAGTACTTC. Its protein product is CASRTTQQGEQYF.

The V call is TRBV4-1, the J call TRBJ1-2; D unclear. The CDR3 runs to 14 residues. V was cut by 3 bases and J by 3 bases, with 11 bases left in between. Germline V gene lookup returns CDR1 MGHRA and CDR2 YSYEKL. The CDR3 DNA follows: TGCGCCAGCAGCCAGCTCCTCCGCGACTATGGCTACACCTTC. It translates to CASSQLLRDYGYTF.

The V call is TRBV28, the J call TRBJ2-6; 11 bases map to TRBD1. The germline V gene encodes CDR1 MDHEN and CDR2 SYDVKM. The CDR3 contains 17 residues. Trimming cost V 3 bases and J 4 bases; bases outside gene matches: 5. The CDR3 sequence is CASSLDRGLLGANVLTF. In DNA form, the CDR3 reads TGTGCCAGCAGTTTGGACAGGGGGCTGCTCGGGGCCAACGTCCTGACTTTC. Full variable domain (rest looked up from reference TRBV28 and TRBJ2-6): DVKVTQSSRYLVKRTGEKVFLECVQDMDHENMFWYRQDPGLGLRLIYFSYDVKMKEKGDIPEGYSVSREKKERFSLILESASTNQTSMYLCASSLDRGLLGANVLTFGAGSRLTVL.

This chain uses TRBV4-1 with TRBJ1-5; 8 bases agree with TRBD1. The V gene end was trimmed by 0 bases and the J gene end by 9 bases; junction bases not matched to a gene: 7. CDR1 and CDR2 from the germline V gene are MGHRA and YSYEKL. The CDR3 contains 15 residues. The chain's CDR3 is CASSQDPAGGRPQHF. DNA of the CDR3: TGCGCCAGCAGCCAAGATCCGGCAGGGGGCCGGCCCCAGCATTTT.

CDR3 bases: TGCGCCAGCAGCCAAGGAGCGGGGGCCGATAATGAGCAGTTCTTC. As protein: CASSQGAGADNEQFF. The J gene is TRBJ2-1, the V gene TRBV4-1; 8 positions match TRBD2. This CDR3 is built from 15 residues. Germline CDR1 and CDR2: MGHRA and YSYEKL. The trim removed 1 base at V and 7 bases at J, leaving 6 bases unmatched.

CDR3 in amino acids: CASSLRSGRTDTQYF. CDR3 coding DNA: TGTGCCAGCAGCTTACGCAGCGGGCGCACAGATACGCAGTATTTT. The chain has TRBV11-2 and TRBJ2-3, with D tentatively TRBD2 (6 bases). V lost 2 bases, J lost 1 base, and 10 bases lay in between. CDR3 length: 15 amino acids. Germline V lookup: CDR1 SGHAT, CDR2 FQNNGV.

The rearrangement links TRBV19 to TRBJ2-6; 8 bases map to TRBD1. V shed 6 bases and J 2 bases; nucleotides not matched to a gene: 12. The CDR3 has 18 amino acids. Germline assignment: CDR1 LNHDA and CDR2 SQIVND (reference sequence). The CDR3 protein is CASRSTGGPFPGANVLTF. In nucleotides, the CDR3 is TGTGCCAGTAGGTCAACAGGGGGACCTTTCCCTGGGGCCAACGTCCTGACTTTC.